Presented here are 16 T cell receptor beta chains from one specimen sequenced in a study of T cell changes during pregnancy in multiple sclerosis. Profiled with immunoSEQ multiplex PCR; TCRdb holds only in-frame clones, not every one. The table includes 55,000 to 70,000 clones, just over 90% detected once. The sample here was peripheral blood, taken in the first trimester of pregnancy. The origin of the receptors is a female donor in good health, enrolled as a control in a pregnancy study.

The rearrangement links TRBV6-5 to TRBJ2-7; 7 bases agree with TRBD2. The germline CDR1 and CDR2 sequences are MNHEY and SVGAGI. Losses at the gene ends were 6 bases for V and 3 bases for J; bases not matched to a gene: 5. CDR3 length: 13 amino acids. CDR3 DNA: TGTGCCAGCAGGGCCCTAGCGGACTACGAGCAGTACTTC. Its protein product is CASRALADYEQYF.

The chain carries TRBV6-6 and TRBJ2-3; D is undetermined. Germline values: CDR1 MNHNY, CDR2 SVGAGI (reference sequence). V lost 4 bases and J 1 base, leaving 6 bases between the germline ends. The CDR3 extends over 13 amino acids. The CDR3 loop reads CASSSRGTDTQYF. CDR3 in DNA: TGTGCCAGCAGTTCCCGGGGCACAGATACGCAGTATTTT.

This clone occurred once. This chain joins TRBV6-4 and TRBJ2-3; 10 bases are a match to TRBD1. Germline loops: CDR1 MRHNA, CDR2 SNTAGT. CDR3 length equals 15 residues. The J segment lost 4 bases and the V segment lost 0 bases, leaving 1 base of the junction unmatched. Here the CDR3 reads CASSDSTGGADTQYF. Here the CDR3 DNA reads TGTGCCAGCAGTGACTCGACAGGGGGCGCAGATACGCAGTATTTT.

V gene TRBV6-5 combines with J gene TRBJ1-1; the D is unclear. The CDR3 contains 13 residues. Germline V gives CDR1 MNHEY, CDR2 SVGAGI. The ends were cut back, 3 bases at V and 8 bases at J, with 13 bases in the middle. CDR3 sequence (DNA): TGTGCCAGCAGTTATATCGGGAGAGGGGAAGCTTTCTTT. As protein: CASSYIGRGEAFF.

This clone has just a few counts. V gene TRBV5-6 combines with J gene TRBJ1-2, with D maybe TRBD1 (6 bases). Trimming stripped 4 bases from V and 6 bases from J, with 10 bases between. The CDR3 has 12 amino acids. The V gene's germline CDR1 is SGHDT and CDR2 YYEEEE. The CDR3 bases are TGTGCCAGCAGCGACGGGGGGCATGGCTACACCTTC. Translation: CASSDGGHGYTF.

This chain uses TRBV28 with TRBJ2-3, with 8 bases that match TRBD2. The V segment lost 6 bases and the J segment 9 bases; nucleotides outside the gene matches: 14. Germline V CDR1 and CDR2: MDHEN, SYDVKM. The CDR3 runs to 15 residues. The chain's CDR3 is CASSQSGGPAKTQYF. The CDR3 DNA follows: TGTGCCAGCAGCCAGAGCGGGGGCCCCGCGAAAACGCAGTATTTT. The full variable domain, in which reference TRBV28 and TRBJ2-3 provide the parts outside the CDR3, is DVKVTQSSRYLVKRTGEKVFLECVQDMDHENMFWYRQDPGLGLRLIYFSYDVKMKEKGDIPEGYSVSREKKERFSLILESASTNQTSMYLCASSQSGGPAKTQYFGPGTRLTVL.

This sequence joins TRBV18 and TRBJ2-7; 8 bases map to TRBD2. This CDR3 contains 15 residues. The trim removed 6 bases at V and 0 bases at J, leaving 7 bases unmatched. Per the germline V gene, CDR1 is KGHSH and CDR2 is LQKENI. This CDR3 reads CASSPILAASYEQYF. The CDR3 nucleotides are TGTGCCAGCTCGCCTATACTAGCGGCCTCCTACGAGCAGTACTTC. The full variable domain, rest sourced from reference TRBV18 and TRBJ2-7, is NAGVMQNPRHLVRRRGQEARLRCSPMKGHSHVYWYRQLPEEGLKFMVYLQKENIIDESGMPKERFSAEFPKEGPSILRIQQVVRGDSAAYFCASSPILAASYEQYFGPGTRLTVT.

This clone was found once. The gene calls are TRBV27 and TRBJ1-4, with a tentative D call TRBD1 (6 bases). Trimming cost V 8 bases and J 5 bases, with 12 bases left between them. This CDR3 has 13 amino acids. Germline V gives CDR1 MNHEY, CDR2 SMNVEV (reference sequence). The CDR3 loop reads CASSRTVNEKLFF. The CDR3 DNA is TGTGCCAGCTCTCGGACAGTCAATGAAAAACTGTTTTTT.

The chain carries TRBV10-2 and TRBJ2-7, with no clear D. Trimming removed 2 bases from V and 5 bases from J, with 10 bases in between. CDR1 and CDR2 from the germline V gene are WSHSY and SAAADI. The CDR3 runs 13 residues. Written as DNA, the CDR3 is TGCGCCAGCAGTGAGCCTATTACCCACGAGCAGTACTTC. This translates into CASSEPITHEQYF.

This chain uses TRBV5-1 with TRBJ2-7, with D possibly being TRBD2 (5 bases). Between the trimmed V and J ends, which lost 0 bases and 2 bases, there was a span of 15 bases. Germline V CDR1 and CDR2: SGHRS, YFSETQ. This CDR3 is built from 16 residues. The DNA of the CDR3 is TGCGCCAGCAGCTTGGGCGGGCAGCTGATTGCCTACGAGCAGTACTTC. It is translated as CASSLGGQLIAYEQYF.

This clone was found a few times. V and J are TRBV12-5 and TRBJ1-5, with 8 nucleotides matching TRBD1. There are 18 residues in the CDR3. Germline loops: CDR1 LGHNT, CDR2 FRNRAP. The V gene end was trimmed by 6 bases and the J gene end by 5 bases; junction bases not matched to a gene: 18. The CDR3 nucleotides are TGTGCTAGTGGACATACCGACAGGGGATTCCGGGAGGATCAGCCCCAGCATTTT. Its translation: CASGHTDRGFREDQPQHF.

As to this clone: Other DNA sequences from this sample encode an identical CDR3 as well. The J gene is TRBJ1-5, the V gene TRBV28, with a tentative D call TRBD1 (5 bases). The CDR3 sequence is 13 residues long. Germline V lookup: CDR1 MDHEN, CDR2 SYDVKM. Deletions cut 2 bases from V and 14 bases from J, with 16 bases between. CDR3 DNA: TGTGCCAGCAGTTTAGTCGGGGGGGTACGAAAGCATTTT. Translating gives CASSLVGGVRKHF.

The sample holds one count of this clone. The chain links TRBV2 to TRBJ1-2; the D is unclear. In germline, CDR1 is SNHLY, CDR2 FYNNEI. V shed 10 bases and J shed 5 bases, with 20 bases lying between them. The CDR3 runs to 14 residues. The CDR3 sequence is CAILRPQRKYGYTF. The DNA of the CDR3 is TGTGCCATCCTGCGACCGCAGCGGAAGTATGGCTACACCTTC.

The V and J genes are TRBV14 and TRBJ2-7; 13 bases map to TRBD2. Germline loops: CDR1 SGHDN, CDR2 FVKESK. The V gene end was trimmed by 3 bases and the J gene end by 6 bases; junction bases not matched to a gene: 8. The CDR3 is made up of 16 amino acids. This chain's CDR3 is CASSHPGLAGTGEQYF. CDR3 DNA sequence: TGTGCCAGCAGCCACCCGGGACTAGCGGGGACCGGCGAGCAGTACTTC.

The rearrangement links TRBV6-4 to TRBJ1-1; D ambiguous. V was shortened by 0 bases and J by 7 bases, with 9 bases between the two germline ends. Germline assignment: CDR1 MRHNA and CDR2 SNTAGT. This CDR3 is 13 amino acids long. CDR3 in DNA: TGTGCCAGCAGTGACTCGTACACCCGTGAAGCTTTCTTT. Its translation: CASSDSYTREAFF.

This clone appeared once. This sequence joins TRBV19 and TRBJ2-7; maybe TRBD1 (5 bases). V was shortened by 10 bases and J by 2 bases, with 9 bases between the two germline ends. The CDR3 is 11 amino acids. Germline V gene lookup returns CDR1 LNHDA and CDR2 SQIVND (reference sequence). Here the CDR3 reads CATQGAYEQYF. CDR3 sequence (DNA): TGTGCCACCCAAGGGGCCTACGAGCAGTACTTC.